Each of the 3 T cell receptor beta chains below was sequenced from the same sample in a study of OX40 agonist ivuxolimab in advanced cancers. Clones were read by immunoSEQ multiplex PCR, and TCRdb kept only the in-frame ones, dropping some. The sample records 130,000 or so clones, about nine tenths being singletons. Here the sequenced sample was CD4+ or CD8+ T cells sorted from blood, taken in a trial of the OX40 agonist ivuxolimab. All receptors come from an adult with an advanced solid tumor such as melanoma, head and neck, liver or kidney cancer.

The chain is built from TRBV7-8 and TRBJ2-7, with 15 bases identical to TRBD2. From germline, CDR1 is SGHVS and CDR2 FQNEAQ. The junction had 13 bases not matched to a gene; V was cut back by 0 bases and J by 1 base. This CDR3 has 21 amino acids. CDR3 in DNA: TGTGCCAGCAGCTTAGCGGGGGCTAGGGGACTAGCGGGAGGCCTATCCTACGAGCAGTACTTC. It encodes CASSLAGARGLAGGLSYEQYF.

This rearrangement joins TRBV4-1 to TRBJ2-3, with D tentatively TRBD1 or TRBD2 (6 bases each). The CDR3 sequence is 19 residues long. The germline CDR1 and CDR2 sequences are MGHRA and YSYEKL. The V end was cut by 3 bases, the J end by 2 bases, with 24 bases between. This chain's CDR3 is CASSQVRAPGEDYTDTQYF. CDR3 DNA sequence: TGCGCCAGCAGCCAGGTCCGTGCCCCAGGGGAGGACTACACAGATACGCAGTATTTT.

This chain joins TRBV5-3 and TRBJ1-2; a possible D gene is TRBD1 (6 bases). TRBV5-3 is given ORF status, its function remaining uncertain. Trimming stripped 2 bases from V and 3 bases from J, with 29 bases between. The CDR3 runs 20 residues. The CDR3, as DNA: TGTGCCAGAAGCTTCCGGTCCGGGGGACAAGGTCCCCTCATCGACTATGGCTACACCTTC. This encodes CARSFRSGGQGPLIDYGYTF.